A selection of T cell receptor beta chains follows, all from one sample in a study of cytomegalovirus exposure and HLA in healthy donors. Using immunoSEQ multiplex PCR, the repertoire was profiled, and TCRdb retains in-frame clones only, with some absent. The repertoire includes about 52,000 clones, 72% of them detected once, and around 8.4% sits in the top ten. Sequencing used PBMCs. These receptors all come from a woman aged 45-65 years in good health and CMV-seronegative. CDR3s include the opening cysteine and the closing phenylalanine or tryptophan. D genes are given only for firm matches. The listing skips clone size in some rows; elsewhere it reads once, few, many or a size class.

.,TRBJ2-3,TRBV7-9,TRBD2,CASSLELAGATQYF,TGTGCCAGCAGCTTAGAACTAGCGGGAGCTACGCAGTATTTT
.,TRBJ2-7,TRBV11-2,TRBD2,CASSFQSSGIAYEQYF,TGTGCCAGCAGCTTTCAGAGTAGCGGGATTGCCTACGAGCAGTACTTC
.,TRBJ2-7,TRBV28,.,CASSSAGGGYEQYF,TGTGCCAGCAGTTCCGCAGGGGGAGGCTACGAGCAGTACTTC
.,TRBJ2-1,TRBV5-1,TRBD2,CASRAGTSTYNEQFF,TGCGCCAGCAGGGCCGGGACTAGCACGTACAATGAGCAGTTCTTC
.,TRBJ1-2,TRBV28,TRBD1,CASSLPLGDSQFYGYTF,TGTGCCAGCAGTCTCCCCCTCGGGGACAGTCAATTCTATGGCTACACCTTC
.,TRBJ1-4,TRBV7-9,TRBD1,CASSFSGTGDRKLFF,TGTGCCAGCAGCTTCTCCGGGACAGGGGATCGGAAACTGTTTTTT
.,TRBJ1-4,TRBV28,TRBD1,CASSVTGGFEKLFF,TGTGCCAGCAGCGTTACAGGGGGCTTTGAAAAACTGTTTTTT
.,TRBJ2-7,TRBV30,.,CAWRVTGHPGLSSYEQYF,TGTGCCTGGAGGGTGACGGGACATCCAGGTCTCTCCTCCTACGAGCAGTACTTC
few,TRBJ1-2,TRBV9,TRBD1,CASSEGDRVGYGYTF,TGTGCCAGCAGCGAGGGGGACAGGGTAGGCTATGGCTACACCTTC
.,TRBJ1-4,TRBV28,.,CASSQQGLLEKLFF,TGTGCCAGCAGTCAACAGGGCCTCCTTGAAAAACTGTTTTTT
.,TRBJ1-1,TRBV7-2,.,CASSSWGGGTEAFF,TGTGCCAGCAGCTCCTGGGGGGGAGGTACTGAAGCTTTCTTT
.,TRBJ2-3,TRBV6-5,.,CASRTGLSTDTQYF,TGTGCCAGCAGAACGGGACTTTCCACAGATACGCAGTATTTT
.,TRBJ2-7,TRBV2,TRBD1,CASGSGQGVNEQYF,TGTGCCAGCGGCTCGGGACAGGGGGTAAACGAGCAGTACTTC
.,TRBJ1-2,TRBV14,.,CASSQVQASGYTF,TGTGCCAGCAGCCAAGTTCAGGCGAGCGGCTACACCTTC
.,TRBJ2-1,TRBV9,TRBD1,CASSARDRSYNEQFF,TGTGCCAGCAGCGCCCGGGACAGATCCTACAATGAGCAGTTCTTC
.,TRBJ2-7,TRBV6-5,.,CASSTVSAPGQYF,TGTGCCAGCAGTACAGTGTCGGCTCCTGGGCAGTACTTC
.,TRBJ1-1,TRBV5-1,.,CASSLGEGTYTEAFF,TGCGCCAGCAGCTTGGGGGAGGGCACGTACACTGAAGCTTTCTTT
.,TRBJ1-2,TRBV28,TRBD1,CASSRPEGQGSYGYTF,TGTGCCAGCAGTCGACCGGAAGGACAGGGGTCTTATGGCTACACCTTC
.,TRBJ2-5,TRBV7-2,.,CASSLMAVQETQYF,TGTGCCAGCAGCTTGATGGCCGTGCAAGAGACCCAGTACTTC
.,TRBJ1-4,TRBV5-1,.,CASTLKGGESEKLFF,TGCGCCAGCACCTTGAAGGGAGGGGAATCGGAAAAACTGTTTTTT
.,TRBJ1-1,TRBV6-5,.,CASSYLAGNTEAFF,TGTGCCAGCAGTTACTTAGCCGGGAACACTGAAGCTTTCTTT
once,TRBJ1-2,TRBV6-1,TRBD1,CASIETGINGYTF,TGTGCCAGCATTGAGACAGGGATTAATGGCTACACCTTC
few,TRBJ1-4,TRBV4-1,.,CASSQGMTAYEKLFF,TGCGCCAGCAGCCAAGGAATGACAGCATATGAAAAACTGTTTTTT
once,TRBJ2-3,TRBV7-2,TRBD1,CASSLQGQGADTQYF,TGTGCCAGCAGCTTACAGGGACAGGGGGCTGATACGCAGTATTTT
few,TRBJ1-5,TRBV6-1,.,CASRANPNQPQHF,TGTGCCAGCAGAGCGAACCCCAATCAGCCCCAGCATTTT
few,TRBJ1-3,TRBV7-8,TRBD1,CASSSPFGTVGNTIYF,TGTGCCAGCAGCTCCCCTTTTGGGACAGTGGGAAACACCATATATTTT
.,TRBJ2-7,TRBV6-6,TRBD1,CASSYSGTGTVEQYF,TGTGCCAGCAGTTACTCAGGGACAGGGACCGTCGAGCAGTACTTC